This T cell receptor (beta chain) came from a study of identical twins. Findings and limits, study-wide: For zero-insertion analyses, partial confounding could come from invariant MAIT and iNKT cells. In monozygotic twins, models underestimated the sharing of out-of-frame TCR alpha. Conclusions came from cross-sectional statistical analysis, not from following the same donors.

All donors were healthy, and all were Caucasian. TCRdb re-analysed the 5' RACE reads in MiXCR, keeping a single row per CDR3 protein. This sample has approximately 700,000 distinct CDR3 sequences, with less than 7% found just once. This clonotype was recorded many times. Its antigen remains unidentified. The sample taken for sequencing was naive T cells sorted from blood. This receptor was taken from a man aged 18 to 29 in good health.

The DNA of the CDR3 is TGTGCCAGCAGTTTGGTAGACTACGAGCAGTACTTC. Protein sequence: CASSLVDYEQYF. This chain uses TRBV12-3 or TRBV12-4 with TRBJ2-7; unclear D gene. V lost 3 bases and J 3 bases, leaving 6 bases between the germline ends. The CDR3 sequence is 12 residues long.